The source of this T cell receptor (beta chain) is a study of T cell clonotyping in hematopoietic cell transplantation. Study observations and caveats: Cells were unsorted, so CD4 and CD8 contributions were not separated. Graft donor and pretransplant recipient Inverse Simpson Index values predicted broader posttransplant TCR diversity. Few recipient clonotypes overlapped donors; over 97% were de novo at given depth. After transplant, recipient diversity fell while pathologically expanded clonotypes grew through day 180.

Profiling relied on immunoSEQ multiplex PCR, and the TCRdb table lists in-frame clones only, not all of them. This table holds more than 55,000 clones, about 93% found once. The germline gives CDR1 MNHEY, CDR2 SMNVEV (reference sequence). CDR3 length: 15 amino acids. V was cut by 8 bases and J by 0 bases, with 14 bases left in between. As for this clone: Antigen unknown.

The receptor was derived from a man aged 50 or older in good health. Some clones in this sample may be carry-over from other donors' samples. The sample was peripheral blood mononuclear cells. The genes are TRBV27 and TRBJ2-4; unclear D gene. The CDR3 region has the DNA TGTGCCAGCTCCCGGACCGAACTAGCCAAAAACATTCAGTACTTC. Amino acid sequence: CASSRTELAKNIQYF.